These 2 T cell receptor beta chains were sequenced from one sample in a study of T cells after somatic rescue of genetic block. Sequenced by immunoSEQ multiplex PCR; TCRdb stores in-frame clones only, minus some. The table has 65,000 to 70,000 clones, 92% seen once. The specimen sequenced was peripheral blood mononuclear cells (PBMCs). Receptor source: a man between 35 and 55 years old.

This clone was seen once. The rearrangement uses TRBV28 and TRBJ1-5; TRBD1 matches 7 bases. Germline V gene data show CDR1 as MDHEN and CDR2 as SYDVKM. V lost 5 bases, J lost 5 bases, and 3 bases stayed unmatched. CDR3 length equals 13 residues. CDR3 region: CASSKTGYQPQHF. The CDR3 nucleotides are TGTGCCAGCAGTAAGACAGGGTATCAGCCCCAGCATTTT.

The chain couples TRBV6-1 to TRBJ2-7, with D possibly being TRBD2 (5 bases). Looked up from germline, CDR1 is MNHNS and CDR2 is SASEGT. V dropped 2 bases and J dropped 4 bases, with 15 bases sitting between them. The CDR3 runs 15 residues. The CDR3 coding sequence is TGTGCCAGCAGTGAAACGGATGAAGCGGTTTACGAGCAGTACTTC. It is translated as CASSETDEAVYEQYF.